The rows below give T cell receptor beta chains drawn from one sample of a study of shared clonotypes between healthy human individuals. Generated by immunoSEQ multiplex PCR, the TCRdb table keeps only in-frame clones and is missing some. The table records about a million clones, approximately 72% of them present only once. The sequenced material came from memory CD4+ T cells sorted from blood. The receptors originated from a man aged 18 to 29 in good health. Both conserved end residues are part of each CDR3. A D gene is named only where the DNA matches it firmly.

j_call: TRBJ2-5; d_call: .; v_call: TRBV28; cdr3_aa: CASTRAGKGLQETQYF
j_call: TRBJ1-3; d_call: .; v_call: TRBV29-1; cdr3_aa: CSAGDLSSGNTIYF
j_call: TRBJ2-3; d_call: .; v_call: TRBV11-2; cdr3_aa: CASSPSPASRDTQYF
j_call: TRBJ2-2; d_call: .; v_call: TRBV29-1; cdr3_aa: CSAQRTNTGELFF
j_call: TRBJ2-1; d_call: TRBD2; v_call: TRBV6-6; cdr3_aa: CASSASGGLYNEQFF
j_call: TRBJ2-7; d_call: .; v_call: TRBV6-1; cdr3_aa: CASAEPGTYEQYF
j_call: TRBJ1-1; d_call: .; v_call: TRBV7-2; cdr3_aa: CASSRNSGTEAFF
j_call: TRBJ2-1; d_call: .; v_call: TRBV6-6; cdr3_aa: CASSYPVGVVRNEQFF
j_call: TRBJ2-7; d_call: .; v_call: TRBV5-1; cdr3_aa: CASSLGPDYEQYF
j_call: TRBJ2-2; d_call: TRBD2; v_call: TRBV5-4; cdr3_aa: CASSLGGLAGHTRELFF
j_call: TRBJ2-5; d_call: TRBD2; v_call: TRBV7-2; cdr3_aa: CASSPSGFGQTQYF
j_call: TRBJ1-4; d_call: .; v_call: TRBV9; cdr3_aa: CASSVLSGGANEKLFF
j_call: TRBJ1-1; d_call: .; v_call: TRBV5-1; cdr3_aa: CASSVDGNTEAFF
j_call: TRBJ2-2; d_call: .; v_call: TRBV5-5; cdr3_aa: CASSLIADLNTGELFF
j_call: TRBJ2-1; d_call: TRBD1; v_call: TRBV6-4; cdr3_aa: CASSEGQGFGEQFF
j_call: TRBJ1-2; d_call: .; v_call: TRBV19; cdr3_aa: CASTLGRQYSYGYTF
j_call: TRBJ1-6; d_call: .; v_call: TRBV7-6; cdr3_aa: CASSLGTSGVSGSSPLHF
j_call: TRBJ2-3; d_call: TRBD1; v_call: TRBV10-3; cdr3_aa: CAISESTGGRTDTQYF
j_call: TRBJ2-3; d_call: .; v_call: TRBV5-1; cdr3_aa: CASSLEVATDTQYF
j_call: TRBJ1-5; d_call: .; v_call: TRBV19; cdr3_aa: CASSTRTGNQPQHF
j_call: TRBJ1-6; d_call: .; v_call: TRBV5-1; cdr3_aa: CASRRALHF
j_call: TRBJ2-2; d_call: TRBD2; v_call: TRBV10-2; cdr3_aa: CASSRGGANTGELFF
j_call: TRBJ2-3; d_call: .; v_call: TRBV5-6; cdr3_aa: CASSTDPAGTDTQYF
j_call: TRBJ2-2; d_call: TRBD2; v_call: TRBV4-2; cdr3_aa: CASSRSGGAGGELFF
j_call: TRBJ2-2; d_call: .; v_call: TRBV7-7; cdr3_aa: CASSSGVTGELFF
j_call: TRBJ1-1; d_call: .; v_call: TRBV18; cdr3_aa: CASSPTLNTEAFF
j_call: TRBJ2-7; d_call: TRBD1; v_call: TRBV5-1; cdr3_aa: CASTEPGTAYEQYF
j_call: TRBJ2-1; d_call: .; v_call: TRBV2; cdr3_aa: CASRARSSYNEQFF
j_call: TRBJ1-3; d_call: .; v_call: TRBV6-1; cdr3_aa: CASSHLGASGNTIYF
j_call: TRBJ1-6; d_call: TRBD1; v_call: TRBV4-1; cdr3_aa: CASSQENRGSSYNSPLHF
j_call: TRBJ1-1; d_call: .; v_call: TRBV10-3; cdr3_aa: CAISGRRTEAFF
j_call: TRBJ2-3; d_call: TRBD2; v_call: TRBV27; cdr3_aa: CASSLMASGGNTQYF
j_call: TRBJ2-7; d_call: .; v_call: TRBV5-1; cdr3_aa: CASSLEGDYSYEQYF
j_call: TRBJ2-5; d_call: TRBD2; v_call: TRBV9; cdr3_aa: CASSVDAGGRQETQYF
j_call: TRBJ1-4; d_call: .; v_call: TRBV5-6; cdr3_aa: CASTTWGTYEKLFF
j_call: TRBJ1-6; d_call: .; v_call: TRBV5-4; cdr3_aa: CASSLDTTGDSPLHF
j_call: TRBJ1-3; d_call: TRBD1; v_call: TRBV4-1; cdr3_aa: CASSRGTGRSGNTIYF